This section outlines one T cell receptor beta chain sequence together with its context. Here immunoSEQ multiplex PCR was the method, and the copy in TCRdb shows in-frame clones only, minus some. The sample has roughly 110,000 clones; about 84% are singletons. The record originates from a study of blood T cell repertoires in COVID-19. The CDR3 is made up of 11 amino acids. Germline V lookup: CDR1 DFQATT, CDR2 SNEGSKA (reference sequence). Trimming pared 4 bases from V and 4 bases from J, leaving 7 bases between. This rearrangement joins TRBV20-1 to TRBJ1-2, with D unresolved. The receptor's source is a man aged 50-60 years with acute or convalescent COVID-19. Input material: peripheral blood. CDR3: CSANRGYGYTF. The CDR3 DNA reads TGCAGTGCTAATCGGGGCTATGGCTACACCTTC.